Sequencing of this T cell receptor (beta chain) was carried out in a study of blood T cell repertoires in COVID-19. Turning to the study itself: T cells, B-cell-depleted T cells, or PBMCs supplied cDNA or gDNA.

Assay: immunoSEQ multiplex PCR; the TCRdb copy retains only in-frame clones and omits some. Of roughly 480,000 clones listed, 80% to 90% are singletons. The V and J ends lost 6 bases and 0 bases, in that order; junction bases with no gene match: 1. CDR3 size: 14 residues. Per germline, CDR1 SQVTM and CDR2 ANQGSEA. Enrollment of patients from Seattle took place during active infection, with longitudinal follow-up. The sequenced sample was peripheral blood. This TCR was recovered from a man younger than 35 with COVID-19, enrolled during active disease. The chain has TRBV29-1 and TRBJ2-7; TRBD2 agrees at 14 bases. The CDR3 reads CSVGLAGGSYEQYF. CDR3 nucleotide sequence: TGCAGCGTCGGACTAGCGGGGGGCTCCTACGAGCAGTACTTC.